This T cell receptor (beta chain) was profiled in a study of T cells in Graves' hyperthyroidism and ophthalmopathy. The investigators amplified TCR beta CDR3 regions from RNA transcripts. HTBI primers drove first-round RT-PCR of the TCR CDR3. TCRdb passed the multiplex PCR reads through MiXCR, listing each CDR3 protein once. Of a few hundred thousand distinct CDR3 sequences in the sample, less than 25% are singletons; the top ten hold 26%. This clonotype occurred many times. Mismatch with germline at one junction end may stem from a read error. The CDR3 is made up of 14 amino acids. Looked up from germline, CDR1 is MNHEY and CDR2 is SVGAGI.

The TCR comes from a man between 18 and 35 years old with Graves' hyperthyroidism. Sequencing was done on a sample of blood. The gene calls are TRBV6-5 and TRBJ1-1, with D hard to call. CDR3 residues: CASGYARVNTEAFF. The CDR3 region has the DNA TGTGCCAGCGGTTACGCGAGAGTTAACACTGAAGCTTTCTTT.